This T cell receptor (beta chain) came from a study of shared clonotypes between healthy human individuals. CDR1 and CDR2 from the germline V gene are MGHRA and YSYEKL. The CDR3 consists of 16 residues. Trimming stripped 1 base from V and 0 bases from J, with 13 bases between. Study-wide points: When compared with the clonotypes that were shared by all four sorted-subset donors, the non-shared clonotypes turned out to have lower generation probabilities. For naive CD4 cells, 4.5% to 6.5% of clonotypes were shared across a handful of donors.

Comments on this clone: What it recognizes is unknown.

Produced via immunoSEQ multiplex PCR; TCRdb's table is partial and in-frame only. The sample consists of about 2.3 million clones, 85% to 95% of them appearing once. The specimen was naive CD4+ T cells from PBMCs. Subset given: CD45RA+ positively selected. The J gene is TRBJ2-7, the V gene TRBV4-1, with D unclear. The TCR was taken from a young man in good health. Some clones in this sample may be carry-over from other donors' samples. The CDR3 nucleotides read TGCGCCAGCAGCCAAGTAGGCCAGGCGTTCTCCTACGAGCAGTACTTC. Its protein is CASSQVGQAFSYEQYF.